A single sample is the source of the 32 T cell receptor beta chains below, sequenced in a study of OX40 agonist ivuxolimab in advanced cancers. Clones were read by immunoSEQ multiplex PCR, and TCRdb kept only the in-frame ones, dropping some. The data contain tens of thousands of clones, about four fifths of them seen just once; the ten biggest clones take up about 5%. The sequenced sample was CD4+ or CD8+ T cells sorted from blood, obtained in a trial of the OX40 agonist ivuxolimab. All receptors come from an adult with an advanced solid tumor such as melanoma, head and neck, liver or kidney cancer.

The V and J genes are TRBV5-1 and TRBJ2-2; 7 bases line up with TRBD1. Germline CDR1 reads SGHRS; CDR2 reads YFSETQ. V lost 4 bases and J lost 0; bases outside the gene matches: 3. The CDR3 spans 15 residues. In DNA form, the CDR3 reads TGCGCCAGCAGCCATGACAGGGCGAACACCGGGGAGCTGTTTTTT. Protein: CASSHDRANTGELFF.

The chain uses TRBV7-2 and TRBJ2-5; 10 nucleotides match TRBD1. There are 15 residues in the CDR3. The ends lost 4 bases at V and 3 bases at J; junction bases unmatched: 5. Germline V gene sequence: CDR1 SGHTA, CDR2 FQGNSA. In DNA form, the CDR3 reads TGTGCCAGCAGCTCAGCCGGGACAGGGGAAGAGACCCAGTACTTC. It encodes CASSSAGTGEETQYF.

The chain joins TRBV9 to TRBJ2-7; D is ambiguous. Germline CDR1 and CDR2: SGDLS and YYNGEE. The CDR3 loop spans 14 amino acids. Deletions cut 0 bases from V and 0 bases from J, with 7 bases between. CDR3 in DNA: TGTGCCAGCAGCGTAGGAAGTCTCTCCTACGAGCAGTACTTC. This codes for CASSVGSLSYEQYF.

The chain recombines TRBV14 with TRBJ2-5; D gene unclear. CDR1 and CDR2 (germline): SGHDN, FVKESK. V gave up 4 bases and J gave up 4 bases, with 7 bases separating them. CDR3 length: 12 amino acids. The CDR3 spells CASSRYGETQYF. In nucleotides, the CDR3 is TGTGCCAGCAGCCGATACGGAGAGACCCAGTACTTC.

The chain uses TRBV4-2 and TRBJ2-3, with TRBD2 matching over 7 bases. Trimming removed 0 bases from V and 3 bases from J; junction bases left unmatched: 9. The CDR3 contains 17 residues. Germline-derived CDR1 and CDR2 are LGHNA and YNFKEQ. CDR3 in amino acids: CASSQEYGAGETDTQYF. The CDR3 DNA is TGTGCCAGCAGCCAAGAGTACGGCGCGGGAGAAACAGATACGCAGTATTTT.

The chain is built from TRBV6-4 and TRBJ2-5; 10 nucleotides line up with TRBD2. V trimming: 9 bases; J trimming: 3 bases; junction bases outside the gene matches: 16. CDR3 length equals 17 residues. The germline gives CDR1 MRHNA, CDR2 SNTAGT. The DNA for the CDR3 is TGTGCCAGTTCCTCGGGGAGCGGGGGGGCCAGTGAAGAGACCCAGTACTTC. This sequence encodes CASSSGSGGASEETQYF.

V gene TRBV2 combines with J gene TRBJ2-7; D remains unclear. Germline V lookup: CDR1 SNHLY, CDR2 FYNNEI. The ends were cut back, 4 bases at V and 3 bases at J, with 19 bases in the middle. The CDR3 sequence is 16 residues long. The CDR3 here is CASSGRRDKSYYEQYF. The CDR3 DNA follows: TGTGCCAGCAGTGGCCGAAGAGACAAATCGTACTACGAGCAGTACTTC.

The chain recombines TRBV4-2 with TRBJ1-2; D possibly corresponds to TRBD1 (6 bases). V dropped 3 bases and J dropped 2 bases, with 16 bases sitting between them. The CDR3 has 16 residues. CDR1 and CDR2 (germline): LGHNA, YNFKEQ. The CDR3 protein is CASSQGSTGTNYGYTF. The CDR3 DNA is TGTGCCAGCAGCCAGGGCTCTACGGGGACAAACTATGGCTACACCTTC.

CDR3 sequence reads: CASRKRTVNSGANVLTF. CDR3 bases: TGTGCCAGCAGAAAGAGGACAGTAAACTCTGGGGCCAACGTCCTGACTTTC. This chain connects TRBV7-8 to TRBJ2-6, with a weak D call TRBD1 (6 bases). V was shortened by 6 bases and J by 0 bases, with 15 bases between the two germline ends. CDR3 length equals 17 residues. From germline, CDR1 is SGHVS and CDR2 FQNEAQ.

This chain links TRBV5-6 with TRBJ1-1; D is unresolved. This CDR3 spans 13 amino acids. With 4 bases removed from V and 10 bases from J, the gap between germline ends came to 17 bases. Germline V lookup: CDR1 SGHDT, CDR2 YYEEEE. The CDR3: CASSLRGLHGAFF. CDR3 DNA: TGTGCCAGCAGCCTCCGGGGTCTCCACGGAGCTTTCTTT.

The gene calls are TRBV9 and TRBJ2-1; 15 positions agree with TRBD2. J lost 10 bases, V lost 5 bases, and 7 bases had no gene match. Germline V gives CDR1 SGDLS, CDR2 YYNGEE. This CDR3 has 15 residues. In nucleotides, the CDR3 is TGTGCCAGCAGACCTCCGGGACTAGCGGGAGGCGAGCAGTTCTTC. Translated, it gives CASRPPGLAGGEQFF.

The genes are TRBV5-4 and TRBJ2-7, with unresolved D. CDR1 and CDR2 from the germline V gene are SGHNT and YYREEE (reference sequence). V shed 4 bases and J shed 3 bases, with 5 bases lying between them. The length of the CDR3 is 11 residues. In nucleotides, the CDR3 is TGTGCCAGCAGCGCTCTCTACGAGCAGTACTTC. It translates to CASSALYEQYF.

The J gene is TRBJ1-2, the V gene TRBV27; 8 nucleotides align to TRBD1. The CDR3 contains 14 residues. From germline, CDR1 is MNHEY and CDR2 SMNVEV (reference sequence). V lost 8 bases and J lost 7; bases outside the gene matches: 12. Here the CDR3 reads CASASGQGGAGYTF. The CDR3 region has the DNA TGTGCCAGCGCGTCCGGACAGGGAGGTGCTGGCTACACCTTC.

The V and J genes are TRBV6-1 and TRBJ2-5; tentatively, D is TRBD2 (6 bases). Per germline, CDR1 MNHNS and CDR2 SASEGT. V was clipped by 6 bases and J by 5 bases, with 16 bases between them. The CDR3 sequence is 14 residues long. The CDR3 sequence: CASRPRAAGETQYF. Written as DNA, the CDR3 is TGTGCCAGCAGACCCCGGGCGGCGGGGGAGACCCAGTACTTC.

The chain is built from TRBV18 and TRBJ2-2; TRBD2 agrees at 11 bases. Germline CDR1 KGHSH, CDR2 LQKENI. V lost 4 bases to trimming and J lost 2 bases; unmatched junction nucleotides: 3. This CDR3 comprises 16 residues. CDR3 in DNA: TGTGCCAGCTCACGTACTAGCGGGAGTAACACCGGGGAGCTGTTTTTT. Translating gives CASSRTSGSNTGELFF.

The chain employs TRBV5-4 and TRBJ2-2; D is possibly TRBD1 (6 bases). V lost 2 bases and J 3 bases, leaving 8 bases between the germline ends. This CDR3 has 14 residues. Germline V CDR1 and CDR2: SGHNT, YYREEE (reference sequence). CDR3 sequence reads: CASSLGTHTGELFF. CDR3 DNA sequence: TGTGCCAGCAGCTTAGGGACACACACCGGGGAGCTGTTTTTT.

This clone was detected once. The rearrangement uses TRBV4-1 and TRBJ2-7; 7 nucleotides align to TRBD1. Trimming cost V 3 bases and J 2 bases; bases outside gene matches: 10. CDR3 length: 16 residues. Germline V CDR1 and CDR2: MGHRA, YSYEKL. DNA for the CDR3: TGCGCCAGCAGCCAGCCGGGACAGAAGATGACCTACGAGCAGTACTTC. It codes for CASSQPGQKMTYEQYF.

The V call is TRBV7-9, the J call TRBJ1-4; possibly TRBD1 for D (5 bases). CDR1 and CDR2 (germline): SEHNR, FQNEAQ (reference sequence). CDR3 length equals 15 residues. The ends were cut back, 0 bases at V and 3 bases at J, with 8 bases in the middle. The CDR3 nucleotides are TGTGCCAGCAGCTTAGCTGCGGGGGCTAATGAAAAACTGTTTTTT. The encoded protein is CASSLAAGANEKLFF.

This rearrangement joins TRBV7-9 to TRBJ1-4; D gene unclear. The CDR3 length is 14 residues. Trimming left V 5 bases short and J 2 bases short, with 9 bases between. Germline V gene data show CDR1 as SEHNR and CDR2 as FQNEAQ (reference sequence). The DNA for the CDR3 is TGTGCCAGCAGCGAGACGATGACTAATGAAAAACTGTTTTTT. Translation gives CASSETMTNEKLFF. The full variable domain, with the rest looked up from reference TRBV7-9 and TRBJ1-4, is DTGVSQNPRHKITKRGQNVTFRCDPISEHNRLYWYRQTLGQGPEFLTYFQNEAQLEKSRLLSDRFSAERPKGSFSTLEIQRTEQGDSAMYLCASSETMTNEKLFFGSGTQLSVL.

The V and J genes are TRBV19 and TRBJ1-5; D is perhaps TRBD1 (6 bases). The CDR3 has 17 amino acids. Germline V gives CDR1 LNHDA, CDR2 SQIVND (reference sequence). With 2 bases removed from V and 2 bases from J, the gap between germline ends came to 16 bases. The CDR3 region has the DNA TGTGCCAGTAGTATAATAGCACAGGGCGTTGGCAATCAGCCCCAGCATTTT. Amino acid sequence: CASSIIAQGVGNQPQHF.

This chain connects TRBV29-1 to TRBJ1-3; 7 nucleotides agree with TRBD1. Germline V gives CDR1 SQVTM, CDR2 ANQGSEA. The CDR3 loop spans 12 amino acids. The CDR3 coding sequence is TGCAGTTGTAGGGACAGTGGAAACACCATATATTTT. Translating gives CSCRDSGNTIYF.

V is TRBV7-2 and J is TRBJ2-7, with 7 nucleotides matching TRBD2. Germline values: CDR1 SGHTA, CDR2 FQGNSA. The CDR3 is 14 residues long. Germline trimming cut 5 bases from V and 6 bases from J; bases unmatched to any gene: 10. Written as DNA, the CDR3 is TGTGCCAGCAGCCCCAACAGCCCGGGGGGCGAGCAGTACTTC. Amino acid sequence: CASSPNSPGGEQYF.

The chain employs TRBV5-6 and TRBJ1-1; D is uncertain. The germline gives CDR1 SGHDT, CDR2 YYEEEE. Trimming took 2 bases from V and 1 from J, leaving 9 bases between them. The CDR3 totals 14 residues. In DNA form, the CDR3 reads TGTGCCAGCAGCTTTTGGACCACGAACACTGAAGCTTTCTTT. Amino acid sequence: CASSFWTTNTEAFF.

The V call is TRBV29-1, the J call TRBJ2-3; TRBD2 matches 9 bases. CDR3 length: 15 amino acids. CDR1 and CDR2 from the germline V gene are SQVTM and ANQGSEA. The CDR3 is CSIAGAGGSTDTQYF. The CDR3 region has the DNA TGCAGTATTGCGGGAGCGGGAGGATCGACAGATACGCAGTATTTT.

The V gene is TRBV5-1, the J gene TRBJ1-4, with D hard to call. The V end was cut by 4 bases, the J end by 7 bases, with 11 bases between. The CDR3 sequence is 13 residues long. From germline, CDR1 is SGHRS and CDR2 YFSETQ. The CDR3, as DNA: TGCGCCAGCAGCGGTGGGAATGGTGAAAAACTGTTTTTT. This gives the protein CASSGGNGEKLFF. Together with reference TRBV5-1 and TRBJ1-4, the CDR3 gives the full variable domain: KAGVTQTPRYLIKTRGQQVTLSCSPISGHRSVSWYQQTPGQGLQFLFEYFSETQRNKGNFPGRFSGRQFSNSRSEMNVSTLELGDSALYLCASSGGNGEKLFFGSGTQLSVL.

A single count supports this clone. This sequence joins TRBV5-6 and TRBJ2-3; no clear D. CDR3 length: 12 amino acids. Per the germline V gene, CDR1 is SGHDT and CDR2 is YYEEEE. Trimming cost V 0 bases and J 4 bases, with 3 bases left between them. DNA of the CDR3: TGTGCCAGCAGCTTGGGGTCAGATACGCAGTATTTT. Translation gives CASSLGSDTQYF.

The rearrangement uses TRBV7-9 and TRBJ2-7, with 9 bases that match TRBD1. V shed 5 bases and J 0 bases; nucleotides not matched to a gene: 8. CDR1 is SEHNR and CDR2 is FQNEAQ in the germline V gene (reference sequence). This CDR3 contains 16 residues. The DNA of the CDR3 is TGTGCCAGCAGCCCCTCCAGGACAGGGGACTCCTACGAGCAGTACTTC. It translates to CASSPSRTGDSYEQYF. Drawing the rest from reference TRBV7-9 and TRBJ2-7, the complete variable domain is DTGVSQNPRHKITKRGQNVTFRCDPISEHNRLYWYRQTLGQGPEFLTYFQNEAQLEKSRLLSDRFSAERPKGSFSTLEIQRTEQGDSAMYLCASSPSRTGDSYEQYFGPGTRLTVT.

The chain couples TRBV18 to TRBJ2-5; no definite D call. The germline V gene encodes CDR1 KGHSH and CDR2 LQKENI. The CDR3 runs 13 residues. V lost 3 bases and J lost 4, with 9 bases in between. The CDR3 DNA reads TGTGCCAGCTCACCGACGGTCGGAGAGACCCAGTACTTC. This codes for CASSPTVGETQYF.

The gene calls are TRBV6-1 and TRBJ1-3; D gene ambiguous. The germline V gene encodes CDR1 MNHNS and CDR2 SASEGT. V was shortened by 2 bases and J by 0 bases, with 14 bases between the two germline ends. The CDR3 is 17 residues long. The CDR3 region has the DNA TGTGCCAGCAGTGAAAATGTTGGCGGCAGCTCTGGAAACACCATATATTTT. Protein sequence: CASSENVGGSSGNTIYF.

The genes are TRBV10-3 and TRBJ2-6; TRBD2 aligns across 8 bases. Germline V CDR1 and CDR2: ENHRY, SYGVKD. V was pared by 9 bases and J by 0 bases, with 1 base of the junction left unmatched. CDR3 length equals 14 residues. The CDR3 DNA is TGTGCCATGGGGACTAGCTCTGGGGCCAACGTCCTGACTTTC. Its translation: CAMGTSSGANVLTF.

The V call is TRBV5-1, the J call TRBJ2-1, with 14 bases fitting TRBD2. Germline lookup yields CDR1 SGHRS and CDR2 YFSETQ. This CDR3 spans 16 amino acids. V shed 6 bases and J 9 bases; nucleotides not matched to a gene: 11. The CDR3: CASTKPGTSGRSEQFF. As DNA, the CDR3 is TGCGCCAGCACCAAACCAGGGACTAGCGGGAGAAGTGAGCAGTTCTTC. Using reference TRBV5-1 and TRBJ2-1 for the parts outside the CDR3, the full variable domain is KAGVTQTPRYLIKTRGQQVTLSCSPISGHRSVSWYQQTPGQGLQFLFEYFSETQRNKGNFPGRFSGRQFSNSRSEMNVSTLELGDSALYLCASTKPGTSGRSEQFFGPGTRLTVL.

This clone was detected only a few times. The chain has TRBV6-1 and TRBJ2-3; no firm D call. This CDR3 is built from 14 residues. Trimming removed 1 base at V and 8 bases at J, with 13 bases between. Germline V gene lookup returns CDR1 MNHNS and CDR2 SASEGT. CDR3 loop: CASSEVPWVGTQYF. The CDR3, as DNA: TGTGCCAGCAGTGAAGTCCCTTGGGTGGGTACGCAGTATTTT.